The clone carrying this TCR beta chain showed up just once. The antigen is not known. This entry belongs to a study of cytomegalovirus exposure and HLA in healthy donors. Overall study results and limits: One variant, a missense change in DCLRE1C, was linked in a later analysis to TCR beta V- and J-gene trimming. In a later analysis, compared with equally common non-associated chains, HLA-associated beta chains were more expanded. Listed as cytomegalovirus-associated were over 150 TCR beta chains.

Vbeta (60) and Jbeta (13) primers were used in the PCR. Original analysis: Around 11 million shared chains were among the approximately 76 million unique TCR beta chains that a later analysis counted. The data were produced by immunoSEQ multiplex PCR, yet TCRdb's version contains in-frame clones alone and is incomplete. D and trimming were read from the DNA, whereas the V and J calls and clone size are those reported in that table. The profile covers 150,000 to 250,000 clones, with almost 85% appearing a single time and around 2.3% taken by the ten largest. CDR1 is SGHRS, CDR2 YFSETQ, per germline. Trimming shortened V by 1 base and J by 1 base, and 8 bases separated the two germline ends. The CDR3 covers 15 residues.

The TCR comes from a woman between 45 and 65 years old in good health and CMV-seronegative. Input material: PBMCs. J is TRBJ2-2 and V is TRBV5-1; D might be TRBD2 (5 bases). The CDR3, as DNA: TGCGCCAGCAGCTTGAGAGCGGTGAACACCGGGGAGCTGTTTTTT. This sequence encodes CASSLRAVNTGELFF.